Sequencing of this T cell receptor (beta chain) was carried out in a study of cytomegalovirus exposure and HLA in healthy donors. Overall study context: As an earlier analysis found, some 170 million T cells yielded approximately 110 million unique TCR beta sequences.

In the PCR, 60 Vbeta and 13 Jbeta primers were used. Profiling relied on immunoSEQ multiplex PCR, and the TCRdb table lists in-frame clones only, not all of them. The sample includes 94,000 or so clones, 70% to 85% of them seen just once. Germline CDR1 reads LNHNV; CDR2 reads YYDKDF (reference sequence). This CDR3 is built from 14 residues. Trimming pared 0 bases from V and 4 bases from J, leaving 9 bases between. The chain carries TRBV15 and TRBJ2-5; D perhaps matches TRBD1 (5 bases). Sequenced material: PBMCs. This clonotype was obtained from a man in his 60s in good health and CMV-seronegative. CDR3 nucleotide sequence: TGTGCCACCAGCAGAGATCGTCAGGGAGAGACCCAGTACTTC. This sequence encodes CATSRDRQGETQYF.